This T cell receptor (beta chain) was identified in a study of blood T cells in healthy people across ages. With a J-beta primer mix and a sample-barcoded 5' primer, a second PCR ran about 7 to 11 cycles. TCRdb called the 5' RACE reads again in MiXCR, with one record for every CDR3 protein. The data contain about 1,400,000 distinct CDR3 sequences, approximately 60% of them singletons. Between the trimmed V and J ends, which lost 0 bases and 7 bases, there was a span of 10 bases. CDR1 and CDR2 (germline): SNHLY, FYNNEI. This CDR3 comprises 14 residues. This clonotype was obtained from a man between 18 and 35 years old in good health. This rearrangement joins TRBV2 to TRBJ2-1; the D gene is possibly TRBD2 (6 bases). The sequenced material came from blood. CDR3: CASSEATSNNEQFF. CDR3 nucleotides: TGTGCCAGCAGTGAAGCCACTAGCAATAATGAGCAGTTCTTC.